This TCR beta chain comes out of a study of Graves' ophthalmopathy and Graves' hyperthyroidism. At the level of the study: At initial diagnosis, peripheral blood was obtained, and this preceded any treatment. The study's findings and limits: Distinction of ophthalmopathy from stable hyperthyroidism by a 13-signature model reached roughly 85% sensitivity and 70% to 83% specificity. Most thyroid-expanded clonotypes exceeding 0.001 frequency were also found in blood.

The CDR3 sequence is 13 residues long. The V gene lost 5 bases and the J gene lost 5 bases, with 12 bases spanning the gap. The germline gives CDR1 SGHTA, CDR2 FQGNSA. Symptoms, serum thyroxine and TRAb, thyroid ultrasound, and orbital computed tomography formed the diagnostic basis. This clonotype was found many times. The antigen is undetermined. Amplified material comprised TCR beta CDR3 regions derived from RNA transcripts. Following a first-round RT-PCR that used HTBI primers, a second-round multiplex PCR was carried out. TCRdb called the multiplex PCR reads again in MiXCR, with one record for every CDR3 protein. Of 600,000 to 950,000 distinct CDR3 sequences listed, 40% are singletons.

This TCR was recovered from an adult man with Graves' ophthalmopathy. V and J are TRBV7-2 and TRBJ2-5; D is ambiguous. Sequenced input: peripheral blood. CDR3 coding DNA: TGTGCCAGCAGCCTATTGACGTGGGAGACCCAGTACTTC. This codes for CASSLLTWETQYF.